This T cell receptor (beta chain) is from a study of post-analysis software for immune sequencing data. Study-wide context: There were relapsing-remitting, secondary progressive and progressive-relapsing multiple sclerosis among the disease courses included. Study conclusions and caveats: Normalized Chao1 diversity was significantly reduced in patients versus controls. By F measure, strong co-clustering occurred among samples prepared in the same batch.

Note on this clonotype: The antigen remains undetermined.

Unique-molecular-identifier-tagged TCR beta cDNA libraries were used. TCRdb fed the PCR reads into MiXCR, producing one record per CDR3 protein. In the table there are more than 450,000 distinct CDR3 sequences, around a third of which are singletons. The clonotype was recovered from a girl younger than 18 with multiple sclerosis. The sequenced material came from blood.

This CDR3 reads CASSVGWQGNEQYF. For the CDR3, the DNA is TGTGCCAGCAGCGTAGGTTGGCAGGGTAACGAGCAGTACTTC. This chain uses TRBV9 with TRBJ2-7, with D perhaps TRBD1 (5 bases). Between the trimmed V and J ends, which lost 0 bases and 5 bases, there was a span of 12 bases. The CDR3 totals 14 residues. Germline CDR1 and CDR2: SGDLS and YYNGEE.